The present T cell receptor beta chain was sequenced within a study of identical twins. This clonotype was picked up a small number of times. Its antigen is currently unknown. General observations from the study: Out-of-frame alpha sequences shared by twins were enriched for low generation probability. Cross-sectional statistical analysis, not tracking of the same donors, underpinned the conclusions.

Through template switching, a universal primer site was introduced, and the cDNA contained unique molecular identifiers. TCRdb reprocessed the 5' RACE reads via MiXCR and lists one record per CDR3 protein. Among 450,000 to 650,000 distinct CDR3 sequences listed, approximately 9.6% were seen once. The CDR3 has 16 amino acids. Trimming took 3 bases from V and 4 from J, leaving 18 bases between them. Per germline, CDR1 LGHDT and CDR2 YNNKEL (reference sequence). The same specimen was also included in a second study, on yellow fever vaccine responses in identical twins. Per that paper: Among the twins, the vaccine T cell response reportedly seemed partly convergent and partly personalized.

This sequence joins TRBV3-1 and TRBJ2-5; D remains unclear. The TCR sequence derives from a woman younger than 35 in good health. The sample comprised PBMCs. The CDR3, as DNA: TGTGCCAGCAGCCACGACCCCGAACAGTCCCGAGAGACCCAGTACTTC. Amino acid sequence: CASSHDPEQSRETQYF.